This T cell receptor beta chain was found in a study of blood T cell repertoires in COVID-19. Assay used: immunoSEQ multiplex PCR; TCRdb lists only in-frame clones, some missing. This table has 110,000 or so clones, over 75% appearing once. Trimming removed 4 bases from V and 5 bases from J; junction bases left unmatched: 10. CDR1 and CDR2 (germline): MDHEN, SYDVKM. The CDR3 length is 16 residues. V usage is TRBV28 and J usage is TRBJ1-5; TRBD1 matches at 8 bases. The sequenced sample was peripheral blood. The TCR originated in a man aged 50 to 60 with acute or convalescent COVID-19. Here the CDR3 reads CASSWPPGQDDQPQHF. In DNA, the CDR3 is TGTGCCAGCAGTTGGCCCCCGGGACAGGACGATCAGCCCCAGCATTTT. The variable domain in full, with the rest retrieved from reference TRBV28 and TRBJ1-5, is DVKVTQSSRYLVKRTGEKVFLECVQDMDHENMFWYRQDPGLGLRLIYFSYDVKMKEKGDIPEGYSVSREKKERFSLILESASTNQTSMYLCASSWPPGQDDQPQHFGDGTRLSIL.